What follows are 12 T cell receptor beta chains derived from one specimen sequenced in a study of identical twins (dated by TCRdb to the mid-2010s). Library construction relied on 5' RACE. The reads were generated on an Illumina HiSeq 2000. TCRdb itself trimmed the public reads at Q25 with fastp, ran MiXCR and retained productive beta chains. Each record represents a unique CDR3 protein, reported with the most common genes and DNA among its rows. The sample includes hundreds of thousands of distinct CDR3 sequences, with roughly 20% observed a single time. Around 13% of the sample lies in the top ten. These data were likewise used in another study, on T cells expressing NK-cell markers.

The material sequenced was PBMCs. Source of these receptors: a woman under 30 in good health.

The gene calls are TRBV9 and TRBJ2-1; D is unclear. The germline V gene encodes CDR1 SGDLS and CDR2 YYNGEE. The CDR3 loop spans 12 amino acids. With 4 bases removed from V and 9 bases from J, the gap between germline ends came to 11 bases. This CDR3 reads CASSPEFGEQFF. DNA of the CDR3: TGTGCCAGCAGCCCGGAATTCGGTGAGCAGTTCTTC.

This chain uses TRBV7-9 with TRBJ2-5; D unresolved. Germline assignment: CDR1 SEHNR and CDR2 FQNEAQ (reference sequence). This CDR3 region has 14 residues. The germline V and J ends were trimmed by 7 bases and 1 base, with 13 bases remaining between them. CDR3 amino acids: CASILGTVQETQYF. The DNA for the CDR3 is TGTGCCAGCATCCTGGGAACAGTCCAAGAGACCCAGTACTTC.

This clonotype was detected a few times. The genes are TRBV11-2 and TRBJ2-2, with 9 bases identical to TRBD1. The CDR3 sequence is 16 residues long. With 5 bases clipped from V and 4 bases from J, the junction kept 8 bases outside the gene matches. Germline V lookup: CDR1 SGHAT, CDR2 FQNNGV. CDR3 nucleotide sequence: TGTGCCAGCAGCGCCGGACAGGGGACTTCCACCGGGGAGCTGTTTTTT. Residues: CASSAGQGTSTGELFF.

This clonotype appeared a few times. The gene calls are TRBV7-9 and TRBJ2-7; D is perhaps TRBD1 (6 bases). Trimming removed 5 bases from V and 1 base from J, with 18 bases in between. Germline assignment: CDR1 SEHNR and CDR2 FQNEAQ (reference sequence). The CDR3 is 16 amino acids. This CDR3 is CASSPTGHYSSYEQYF. In DNA, the CDR3 is TGTGCCAGCAGCCCAACGGGACATTATTCATCCTACGAGCAGTACTTC.

The table lists this clonotype with a few counts. This chain uses TRBV20-1 with TRBJ2-1, with 10 bases fitting TRBD2. The CDR3 is 14 amino acids. The germline CDR1 and CDR2 sequences are DFQATT and SNEGSKA (reference sequence). Trimming at V came to 0 bases and at J to 8 bases, leaving 4 bases not matched to a gene. CDR3 bases: TGCAGTGCTAGAGAAGCGGGAGGGAGGGATGAGCAGTTCTTC. It translates to CSAREAGGRDEQFF.

J is TRBJ2-7 and V is TRBV2; TRBD1 matches at 12 bases. The CDR3 length is 14 residues. V lost 8 bases and J lost 4; bases outside the gene matches: 6. Germline V gives CDR1 SNHLY, CDR2 FYNNEI. Here the CDR3 reads CASGDRGPWYEQYF. The CDR3 bases are TGTGCCAGCGGGGACAGGGGGCCTTGGTACGAGCAGTACTTC.

This clonotype has just a few counts. The chain is built from TRBV7-9 and TRBJ2-2; 7 nucleotides align to TRBD2. Per germline, CDR1 SEHNR and CDR2 FQNEAQ (reference sequence). With 5 bases clipped from V and 3 bases from J, the junction kept 12 bases outside the gene matches. The CDR3 runs 17 residues. CDR3 DNA sequence: TGTGCCAGCAGCCCGGGGACTACCCAAGATGACACCGGGGAGCTGTTTTTT. It translates to CASSPGTTQDDTGELFF.

The genes are TRBV6-6 and TRBJ2-1, with no clear D. The CDR3 has 13 residues. Looked up from germline, CDR1 is MNHNY and CDR2 is SVGAGI (reference sequence). The V gene lost 8 bases and the J gene lost 6 bases, with 14 bases spanning the gap. The DNA of the CDR3 is TGTGCCAGCGCTCTTCTCGGGTCCAATGAGCAGTTCTTC. This encodes CASALLGSNEQFF.

This clonotype has just a few counts. The V call is TRBV29-1, the J call TRBJ2-5, with a weak D call TRBD1 (6 bases). The CDR3 is 12 residues long. Trimming cost V 4 bases and J 5 bases, with 11 bases left between them. Per the germline V gene, CDR1 is SQVTM and CDR2 is ANQGSEA. DNA for the CDR3: TGCAGCGTTGGTGTCCAGGGGGAGACCCAGTACTTC. Residues: CSVGVQGETQYF.

This clonotype appeared a few times. The chain combines TRBV20-1 with TRBJ2-3; the match to TRBD2 covers 7 bases. Per germline, CDR1 DFQATT and CDR2 SNEGSKA (reference sequence). With V trimmed by 3 bases and J by 11 bases, 8 bases remained unmatched. The CDR3 is made up of 12 amino acids. The CDR3, as DNA: TGCAGTGCTAGTGGTCTAGCGGTACGGCAGTATTTT. Residues: CSASGLAVRQYF.

The rearrangement uses TRBV9 and TRBJ2-7; 8 bases align to TRBD2. There are 16 residues in the CDR3. V shed 0 bases and J 5 bases; nucleotides not matched to a gene: 10. Germline lookup yields CDR1 SGDLS and CDR2 YYNGEE. In DNA form, the CDR3 reads TGTGCCAGCAGCGTAGCTGGGTCGGGGGGGCCGCACGAGCAGTACTTC. Encoded protein: CASSVAGSGGPHEQYF.

This chain joins TRBV29-1 and TRBJ2-5; tentatively, D is TRBD1 (5 bases). This CDR3 contains 12 residues. Looked up from germline, CDR1 is SQVTM and CDR2 is ANQGSEA. CDR3 region: CSVNSGQETQYF. As DNA, the CDR3 is TGCAGTGTCAACTCAGGGCAAGAGACCCAGTACTTC.